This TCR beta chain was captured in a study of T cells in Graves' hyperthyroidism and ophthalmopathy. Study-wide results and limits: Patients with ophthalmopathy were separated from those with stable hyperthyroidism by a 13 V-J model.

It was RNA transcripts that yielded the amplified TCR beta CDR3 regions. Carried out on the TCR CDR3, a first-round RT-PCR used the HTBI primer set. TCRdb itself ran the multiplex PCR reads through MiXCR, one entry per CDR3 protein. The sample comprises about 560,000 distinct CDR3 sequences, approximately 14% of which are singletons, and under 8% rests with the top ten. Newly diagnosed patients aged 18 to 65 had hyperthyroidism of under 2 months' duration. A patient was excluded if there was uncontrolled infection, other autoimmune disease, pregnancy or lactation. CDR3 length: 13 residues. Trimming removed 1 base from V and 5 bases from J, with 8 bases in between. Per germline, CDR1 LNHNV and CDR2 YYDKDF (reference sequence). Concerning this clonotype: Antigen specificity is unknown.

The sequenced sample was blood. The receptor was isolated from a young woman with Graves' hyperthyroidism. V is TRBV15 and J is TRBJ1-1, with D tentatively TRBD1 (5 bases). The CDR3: CATSRGGITEAFF. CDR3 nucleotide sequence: TGTGCCACCAGCAGAGGGGGGATAACTGAAGCTTTCTTT. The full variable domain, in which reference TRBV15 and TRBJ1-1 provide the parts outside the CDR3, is DAMVIQNPRYQVTQFGKPVTLSCSQTLNHNVMYWYQQKSSQAPKLLFHYYDKDFNNEADTPDNFQSRRPNTSFCFLDIRSPGLGDTAMYLCATSRGGITEAFFGQGTRLTVV.